A single sample gave rise to the 2 T cell receptor beta chains below, sequenced in a study of cytomegalovirus exposure and HLA in healthy donors. Primers for the PCR totalled 60 Vbeta and 13 Jbeta. The protocol was immunoSEQ multiplex PCR, while the TCRdb copy is restricted to in-frame clones and leaves out a portion. The table includes about 75,000 clones, more than 75% detected once. What was sequenced was PBMCs. These TCRs come from a man in his late teens or twenties in good health and CMV-seronegative.

In this sample, this clone turned up a few times. The chain employs TRBV7-2 and TRBJ1-5; 8 bases map to TRBD1. CDR1 and CDR2 from the germline V gene are SGHTA and FQGNSA. The V gene end was trimmed by 3 bases and the J gene end by 7 bases; junction bases not matched to a gene: 17. This CDR3 spans 18 amino acids. The CDR3 coding sequence is TGTGCCAGCAGCTTCGCCCTTAGCGGACAGGGCTTCGGCCAGCCCCAGCATTTT. Translating gives CASSFALSGQGFGQPQHF.

The rearrangement uses TRBV30 and TRBJ2-1; TRBD2 agrees at 7 bases. The CDR3 loop spans 15 amino acids. Germline CDR1 GTSNPN, CDR2 SVGIG (reference sequence). The V gene end was trimmed by 0 bases and the J gene end by 3 bases; junction bases not matched to a gene: 5. Written as DNA, the CDR3 is TGTGCCTGGAGTGTGGGGGGAGGGAACTACAATGAGCAGTTCTTC. Translating it yields CAWSVGGGNYNEQFF.